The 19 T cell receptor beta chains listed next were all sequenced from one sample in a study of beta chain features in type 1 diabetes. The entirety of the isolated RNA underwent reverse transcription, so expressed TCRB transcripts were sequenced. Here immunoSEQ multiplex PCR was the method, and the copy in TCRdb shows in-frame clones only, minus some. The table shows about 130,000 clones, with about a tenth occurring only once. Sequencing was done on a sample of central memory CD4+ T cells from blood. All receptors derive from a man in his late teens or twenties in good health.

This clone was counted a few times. In nucleotides, the CDR3 is TGTGCCAGCAGCTCCGGATCTACGACACTGCCTTCTGGCTACACCTTC. As protein: CASSSGSTTLPSGYTF. This chain joins TRBV7-9 and TRBJ1-2; the D is unclear. Looked up from germline, CDR1 is SEHNR and CDR2 is FQNEAQ (reference sequence). Trimming left V 4 bases short and J 7 bases short, with 22 bases between. This CDR3 spans 16 amino acids.

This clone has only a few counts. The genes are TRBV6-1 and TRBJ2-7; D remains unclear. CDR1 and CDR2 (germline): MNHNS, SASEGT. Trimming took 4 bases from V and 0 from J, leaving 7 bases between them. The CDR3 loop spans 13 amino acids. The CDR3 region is CASSVNFSYEQYF. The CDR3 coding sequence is TGTGCCAGCAGTGTAAACTTCTCCTACGAGCAGTACTTC.

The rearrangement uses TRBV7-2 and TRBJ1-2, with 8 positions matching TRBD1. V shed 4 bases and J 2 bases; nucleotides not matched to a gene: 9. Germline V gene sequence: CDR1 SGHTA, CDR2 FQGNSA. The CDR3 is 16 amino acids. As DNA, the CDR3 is TGTGCCAGCAGCTCCGGACCCCAGGGGGCAAACTATGGCTACACCTTC. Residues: CASSSGPQGANYGYTF. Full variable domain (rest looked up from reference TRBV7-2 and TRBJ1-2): GAGVSQSPSNKVTEKGKDVELRCDPISGHTALYWYRQSLGQGLEFLIYFQGNSAPDKSGLPSDRFSAERTGGSVSTLTIQRTQQEDSAVYLCASSSGPQGANYGYTFGSGTRLTVV.

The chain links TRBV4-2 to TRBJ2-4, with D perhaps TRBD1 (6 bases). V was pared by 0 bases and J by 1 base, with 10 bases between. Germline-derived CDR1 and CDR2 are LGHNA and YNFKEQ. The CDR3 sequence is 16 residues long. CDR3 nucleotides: TGTGCCAGCAGCCAAGAGAGGCAGGGGGCCAAAAACATTCAGTACTTC. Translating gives CASSQERQGAKNIQYF.

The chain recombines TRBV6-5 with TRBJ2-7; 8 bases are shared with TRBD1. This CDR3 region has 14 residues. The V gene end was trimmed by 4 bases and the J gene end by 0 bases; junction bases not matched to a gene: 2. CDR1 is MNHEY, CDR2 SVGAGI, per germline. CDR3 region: CASSFGQGSYEQYF. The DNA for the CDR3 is TGTGCCAGCAGTTTCGGACAGGGCTCCTACGAGCAGTACTTC.

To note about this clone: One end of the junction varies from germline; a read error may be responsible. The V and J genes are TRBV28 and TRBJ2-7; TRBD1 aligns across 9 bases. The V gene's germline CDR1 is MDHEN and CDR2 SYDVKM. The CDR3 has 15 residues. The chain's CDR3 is CASTLPGQGSYEQYF. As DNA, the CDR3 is TGTGCCAGCACTTTACCGGGACAGGGATCCTACGAGCAGTACTTC.

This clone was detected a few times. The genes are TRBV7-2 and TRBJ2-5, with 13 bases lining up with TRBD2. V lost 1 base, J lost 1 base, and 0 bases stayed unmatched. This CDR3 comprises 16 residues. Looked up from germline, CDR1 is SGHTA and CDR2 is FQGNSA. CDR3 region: CASSLGLAGGQETQYF. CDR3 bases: TGTGCCAGCAGCTTAGGACTAGCGGGGGGCCAAGAGACCCAGTACTTC.

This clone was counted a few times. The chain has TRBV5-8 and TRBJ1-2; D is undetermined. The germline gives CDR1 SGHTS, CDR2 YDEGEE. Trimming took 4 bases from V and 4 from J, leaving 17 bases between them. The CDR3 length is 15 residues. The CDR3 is CASSPEGTAPYGYTF. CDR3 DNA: TGTGCCAGCAGCCCAGAGGGTACGGCACCCTATGGCTACACCTTC.

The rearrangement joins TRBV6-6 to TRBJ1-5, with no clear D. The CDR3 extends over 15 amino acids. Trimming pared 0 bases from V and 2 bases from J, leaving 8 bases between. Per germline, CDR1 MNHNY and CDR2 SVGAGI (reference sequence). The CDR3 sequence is CASSYSLGGNQPQHF. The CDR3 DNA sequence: TGTGCCAGCAGTTACTCTTTGGGAGGCAATCAGCCCCAGCATTTT.

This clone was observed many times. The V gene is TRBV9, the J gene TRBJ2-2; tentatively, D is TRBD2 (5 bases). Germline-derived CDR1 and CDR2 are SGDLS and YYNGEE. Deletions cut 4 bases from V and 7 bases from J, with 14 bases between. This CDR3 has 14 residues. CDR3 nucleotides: TGTGCCAGCAGCCTAAGCGGTAATGGCGGGGAGCTGTTTTTT. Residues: CASSLSGNGGELFF.

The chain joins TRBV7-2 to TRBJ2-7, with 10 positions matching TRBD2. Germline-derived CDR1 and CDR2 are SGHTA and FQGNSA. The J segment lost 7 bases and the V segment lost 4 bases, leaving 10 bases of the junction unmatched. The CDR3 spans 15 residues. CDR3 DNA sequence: TGTGCCAGCAGCTCCCAGCGGGGGGGCCGGGGAGAGCAGTACTTC. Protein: CASSSQRGGRGEQYF.

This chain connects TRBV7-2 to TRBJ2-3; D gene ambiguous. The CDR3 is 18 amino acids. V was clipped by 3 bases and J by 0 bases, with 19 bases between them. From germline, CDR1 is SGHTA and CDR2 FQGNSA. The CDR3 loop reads CASSFQAVSSASTDTQYF. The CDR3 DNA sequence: TGTGCCAGCAGCTTCCAGGCAGTTTCCTCCGCTAGCACAGATACGCAGTATTTT. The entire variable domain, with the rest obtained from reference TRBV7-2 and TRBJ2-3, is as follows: GAGVSQSPSNKVTEKGKDVELRCDPISGHTALYWYRQSLGQGLEFLIYFQGNSAPDKSGLPSDRFSAERTGGSVSTLTIQRTQQEDSAVYLCASSFQAVSSASTDTQYFGPGTRLTVL.

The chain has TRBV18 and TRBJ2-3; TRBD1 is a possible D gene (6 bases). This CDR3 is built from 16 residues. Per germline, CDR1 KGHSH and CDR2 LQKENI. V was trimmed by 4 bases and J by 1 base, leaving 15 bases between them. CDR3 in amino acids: CASSRQVAWGTDTQYF. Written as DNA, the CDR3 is TGTGCCAGCTCACGACAGGTAGCTTGGGGCACAGATACGCAGTATTTT.

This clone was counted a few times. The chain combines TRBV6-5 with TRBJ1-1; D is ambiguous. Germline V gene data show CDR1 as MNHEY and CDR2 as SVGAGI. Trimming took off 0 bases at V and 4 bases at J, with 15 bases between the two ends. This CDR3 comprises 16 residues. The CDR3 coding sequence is TGTGCCAGCAGTTACTCTAGCTTCGAACACGGCACTGAAGCTTTCTTT. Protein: CASSYSSFEHGTEAFF.

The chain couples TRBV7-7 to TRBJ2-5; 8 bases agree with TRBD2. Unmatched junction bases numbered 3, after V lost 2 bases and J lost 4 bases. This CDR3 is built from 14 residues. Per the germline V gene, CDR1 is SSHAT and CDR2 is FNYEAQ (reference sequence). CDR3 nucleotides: TGTGCCAGCAGCTTAACGGGGGGGCCAGAGACCCAGTACTTC. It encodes CASSLTGGPETQYF.

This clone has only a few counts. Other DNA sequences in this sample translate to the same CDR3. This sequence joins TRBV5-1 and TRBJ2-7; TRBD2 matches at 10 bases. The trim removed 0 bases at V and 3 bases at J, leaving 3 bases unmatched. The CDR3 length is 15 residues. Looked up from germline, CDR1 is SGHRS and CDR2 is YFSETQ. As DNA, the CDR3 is TGCGCCAGCAGCTTGGATACTAGCGGGGTCTACGAGCAGTACTTC. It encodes CASSLDTSGVYEQYF.

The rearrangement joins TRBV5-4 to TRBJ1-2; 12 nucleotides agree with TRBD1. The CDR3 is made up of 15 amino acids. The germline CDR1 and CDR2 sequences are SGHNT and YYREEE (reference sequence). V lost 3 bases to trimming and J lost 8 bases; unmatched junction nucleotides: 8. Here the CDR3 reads CASSWELGQGAGYTF. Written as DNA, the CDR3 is TGTGCCAGCAGCTGGGAGCTGGGACAGGGGGCGGGCTACACCTTC.

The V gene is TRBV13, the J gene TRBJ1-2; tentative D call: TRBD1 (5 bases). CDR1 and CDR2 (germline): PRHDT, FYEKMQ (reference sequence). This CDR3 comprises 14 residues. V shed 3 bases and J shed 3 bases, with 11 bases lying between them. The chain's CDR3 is CASSLVQGHYGYTF. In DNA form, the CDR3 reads TGTGCCAGCAGCTTGGTCCAGGGCCACTATGGCTACACCTTC.

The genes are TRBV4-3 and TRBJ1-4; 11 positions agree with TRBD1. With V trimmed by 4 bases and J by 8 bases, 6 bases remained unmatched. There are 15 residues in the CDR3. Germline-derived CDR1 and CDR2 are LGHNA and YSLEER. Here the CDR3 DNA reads TGCGCCAGCAGCCCCGGACAGGGGGCAGGGGAAAAACTGTTTTTT. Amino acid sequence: CASSPGQGAGEKLFF.